Shown below are 5 T cell receptor beta chains from a single sample sequenced in a study of T cell responses to AZD1222 COVID-19 vaccine. TCRdb keeps only in-frame clones here, not all; method: immunoSEQ multiplex PCR. Altogether around 140,000 clones are present, about 93% being singletons, with the ten largest covering 5% to 5.5%. Sequencing was performed on peripheral blood, taken on day 0 of AZD1222 vaccination. Source of these receptors: an adult in good health.

Only one count was recorded for this clone. The J gene is TRBJ2-1, the V gene TRBV5-1; possible D gene TRBD2, 5 bases. Germline lookup yields CDR1 SGHRS and CDR2 YFSETQ. The CDR3 contains 14 residues. With 0 bases removed from V and 10 bases from J, the gap between germline ends came to 14 bases. The CDR3 DNA sequence: TGCGCCAGCAGCTTGGAGCCACGGAGCGGAGAGCAGTTCTTC. Encoded protein: CASSLEPRSGEQFF.

The gene calls are TRBV5-4 and TRBJ2-2, with no clear D. Germline V CDR1 and CDR2: SGHNT, YYREEE (reference sequence). This CDR3 has 12 residues. Trimming left V 5 bases short and J 7 bases short, with 9 bases between. CDR3 bases: TGTGCCAGCAGTTTGTATCGCGGGGAGCTGTTTTTT. Translated: CASSLYRGELFF.

CDR3 sequence reads: CASSPVGNSPLHF. CDR3 in DNA: TGTGCCAGCAGCCCGGTGGGGAATTCACCCCTCCACTTT. This chain uses TRBV7-2 with TRBJ1-6; D is uncertain. This CDR3 is 13 amino acids long. V gave up 5 bases and J gave up 7 bases, with 9 bases separating them. Germline V CDR1 and CDR2: SGHTA, FQGNSA.

V usage is TRBV19 and J usage is TRBJ2-7; TRBD1 might be the D (5 bases). CDR1 and CDR2 from the germline V gene are LNHDA and SQIVND (reference sequence). V dropped 4 bases and J dropped 7 bases, with 23 bases sitting between them. This CDR3 contains 16 residues. The CDR3 sequence: CASSNRKTKGAEEQYF. Written as DNA, the CDR3 is TGTGCCAGTAGTAACCGCAAGACAAAAGGGGCTGAGGAGCAGTACTTC.

There are a few counts of this clone. The identical CDR3 is also encoded by other nucleotide sequences in the sample. The chain joins TRBV11-3 to TRBJ1-3; no firm D call. CDR1 SGHNT and CDR2 YENEEA come from the germline V gene. The length of the CDR3 is 13 residues. The germline V and J ends were trimmed by 8 bases and 0 bases, with 8 bases remaining between them. Here the CDR3 DNA reads TGTGCCAGCTCGCTGAACTCTGGAAACACCATATATTTT. This sequence encodes CASSLNSGNTIYF.